The sequence of this T cell receptor beta chain was determined in a study of early T cells in non-severe SARS-CoV-2 infection. In the study overall: Bulk RNA isolated from unsorted whole blood underwent sequencing; chains were not paired.

Unique molecular identifier tags were affixed to discrete cDNA molecules. TCRdb re-called the 5' RACE reads with MiXCR, one entry per CDR3 protein. The data contain under 75,000 distinct CDR3 sequences, roughly an eighth of them singletons. This clonotype came up a few times. CDR1 is SEHNR, CDR2 FQNEAQ, per germline (reference sequence). This CDR3 is built from 17 residues. The V and J ends lost 4 bases and 0 bases respectively, with 17 bases between them. The sample was whole blood. The receptor's source is an adult who was a healthcare worker with PCR-confirmed SARS-CoV-2 infection or an uninfected control (not recorded which). V gene TRBV7-9 combines with J gene TRBJ2-3; D is possibly TRBD1 (6 bases). This CDR3 reads CASSSIGTPYSTDTQYF. The CDR3 DNA follows: TGTGCCAGCAGCTCCATAGGGACACCTTATAGCACAGATACGCAGTATTTT.